This entry lists 14 T cell receptor beta chains sequenced from one sample in a study of siplizumab effects on memory and regulatory T cells. The protocol was immunoSEQ multiplex PCR, while the TCRdb copy is restricted to in-frame clones and leaves out a portion. This sample has 37,000 or so clones, with around 92% found just once. Sequencing was done on a sample of naive CD4+ T cells sorted from blood. These receptors were collected from a human donor in good health.

V is TRBV27 and J is TRBJ2-6; D call uncertain. This CDR3 has 13 residues. CDR1 is MNHEY, CDR2 SMNVEV, per germline (reference sequence). The V end lost 5 bases, the J end lost 4 bases, and 6 bases lay between the germline ends. The CDR3 protein is CASSARGANVLTF. The DNA of the CDR3 is TGTGCCAGCAGTGCCAGGGGGGCCAACGTCCTGACTTTC.

This sequence joins TRBV12-5 and TRBJ2-5, with 7 positions matching TRBD2. The germline V gene encodes CDR1 LGHNT and CDR2 FRNRAP. After removal of 3 bases from V and 4 bases from J, the junction contained 2 bases not matched to a gene. This CDR3 spans 13 amino acids. In nucleotides, the CDR3 is TGTGCTAGTGGTTTTTGGGAGGGAGAGACCCAGTACTTC. Translated, it gives CASGFWEGETQYF.

The chain combines TRBV6-5 with TRBJ2-7; 7 bases are a match to TRBD1. Losses at the gene ends were 7 bases for V and 5 bases for J; bases not matched to a gene: 8. Germline CDR1 and CDR2: MNHEY and SVGAGI. This CDR3 has 13 residues. The CDR3 is CASKRGGLNEQYF. The CDR3 region has the DNA TGTGCCAGCAAGAGAGGGGGCCTTAACGAGCAGTACTTC.

In this sample, this clone turned up a few times. This rearrangement joins TRBV29-1 to TRBJ1-4; 9 bases are shared with TRBD1. Germline V gives CDR1 SQVTM, CDR2 ANQGSEA. The CDR3 has 13 residues. Germline trimming cut 6 bases from V and 7 bases from J; bases unmatched to any gene: 6. The CDR3 reads CSVRDREAEKLFF. DNA for the CDR3: TGCAGCGTCCGGGACAGGGAAGCTGAAAAACTGTTTTTT.

The gene calls are TRBV27 and TRBJ2-5, with D unresolved. Germline V gene data show CDR1 as MNHEY and CDR2 as SMNVEV (reference sequence). Trimming pared 6 bases from V and 2 bases from J, leaving 4 bases between. This CDR3 has 11 residues. The CDR3 DNA reads TGTGCCAGCAGCACACAAGAGACCCAGTACTTC. Translation: CASSTQETQYF.

In its sample, this clone was seen once. The chain has TRBV25-1 and TRBJ1-2, with D possibly TRBD1 on 5 matching bases. The ends were cut back, 8 bases at V and 4 bases at J, with 17 bases in the middle. Germline V lookup: CDR1 MGHDK, CDR2 SYGVNS. This CDR3 is 14 amino acids long. CDR3: CASSRGSGAYGYTF. CDR3 bases: TGTGCCAGCTCCCGGGGGTCCGGGGCCTATGGCTACACCTTC.

This sequence joins TRBV9 and TRBJ1-2; 8 bases match TRBD1. V was clipped by 0 bases and J by 8 bases; unmatched bases: 9. CDR1 and CDR2 (germline): SGDLS, YYNGEE. The CDR3 contains 15 residues. CDR3: CASSVGSRGPTGYTF. CDR3 bases: TGTGCCAGCAGCGTAGGTTCCAGGGGGCCTACCGGCTACACCTTC. The whole variable domain, remainder taken from reference TRBV9 and TRBJ1-2, is DSGVTQTPKHLITATGQRVTLRCSPRSGDLSVYWYQQSLDQGLQFLIQYYNGEERAKGNILERFSAQQFPDLHSELNLSSLELGDSALYFCASSVGSRGPTGYTFGSGTRLTVV.

This clone was counted a few times. V gene TRBV20-1 combines with J gene TRBJ1-1; the D is unclear. Trimming stripped 6 bases from V and 7 bases from J, with 9 bases between. The CDR3 is 10 residues long. Germline V gene sequence: CDR1 DFQATT, CDR2 SNEGSKA (reference sequence). CDR3: CSAPFNEAFF. Here the CDR3 DNA reads TGCAGTGCACCCTTTAATGAAGCTTTCTTT.

This clone appeared a few times. The DNA of the CDR3 is TGTGCCAGCAGTGAAGTGGGGAAGAACACTGAAGCTTTCTTT. Residues: CASSEVGKNTEAFF. This chain connects TRBV6-1 to TRBJ1-1; D call uncertain. The CDR3 is 14 residues long. Trimming pared 1 base from V and 1 base from J, leaving 7 bases between. Germline assignment: CDR1 MNHNS and CDR2 SASEGT.

This clone has only one observation. The CDR3 loop is CASMTDGNTIYF. CDR3 coding DNA: TGTGCCAGCATGACAGATGGAAACACCATATATTTT. The V call is TRBV2, the J call TRBJ1-3; tentatively, D is TRBD1 (5 bases). The V end was cut by 7 bases, the J end by 3 bases, with 7 bases between. Germline V gives CDR1 SNHLY, CDR2 FYNNEI. The CDR3 is made up of 12 amino acids.

The chain employs TRBV5-1 and TRBJ1-2; tentative D call: TRBD1 (5 bases). The germline gives CDR1 SGHRS, CDR2 YFSETQ. The CDR3 loop spans 14 amino acids. Trimming removed 5 bases from V and 6 bases from J, with 17 bases in between. The CDR3 DNA sequence: TGCGCCAGCAGATCGGGAGCCGGGGGGAATGGCTACACCTTC. It yields the protein CASRSGAGGNGYTF.

CDR3 DNA: TGTGCCAGCAGCTTGATCAACTACGAGCAGTACTTC. The encoded protein is CASSLINYEQYF. The V and J genes are TRBV5-5 and TRBJ2-7; D uncertain. Trimming took 1 base from V and 3 from J, leaving 5 bases between them. Germline CDR1 reads SGHKS; CDR2 reads YYEKEE (reference sequence). The CDR3 is made up of 12 amino acids.

For this clone: The junction departs from germline at one end; a sequencing error may be responsible. V gene TRBV7-7 combines with J gene TRBJ1-3; no firm D call. Germline assignment: CDR1 SSHAT and CDR2 FNYEAQ (reference sequence). This CDR3 is built from 14 residues. The CDR3 DNA reads TGTGCTAGCAGCTTAGCCCCGTATCCGAACACCATATATTTT. It codes for CASSLAPYPNTIYF.

The chain uses TRBV29-1 and TRBJ2-4, with D perhaps TRBD2 (5 bases). Germline-derived CDR1 and CDR2 are SQVTM and ANQGSEA. CDR3 size: 17 residues. The V end was cut by 4 bases, the J end by 1 base, with 20 bases between. The CDR3 DNA follows: TGCAGCGTTGGAGGGTGGCACGGCCCCCTGGCCAAAAACATTCAGTACTTC. Protein product: CSVGGWHGPLAKNIQYF. The full variable domain, rest sourced from reference TRBV29-1 and TRBJ2-4, is SAVISQKPSRDICQRGTSLTIQCQVDSQVTMMFWYRQQPGQSLTLIATANQGSEATYESGFVIDKFPISRPNLTFSTLTVSNMSPEDSSIYLCSVGGWHGPLAKNIQYFGAGTRLSVL.